A single sample is the source of the 13 T cell receptor beta chains below, sequenced in a study of blood T cell repertoires in COVID-19. Sequencing was performed with immunoSEQ multiplex PCR; in TCRdb, only in-frame clones are kept and a portion is missing. The table has some 380,000 clones, roughly 87% seen once. The sample consisted of PBMCs or T cells enriched from blood (not recorded which). The receptors shown here come from a middle-aged woman with acute COVID-19.

J is TRBJ2-5 and V is TRBV6-5; 7 positions match TRBD2. Germline V CDR1 and CDR2: MNHEY, SVGAGI. The CDR3 runs 15 residues. Losses at the gene ends were 5 bases for V and 5 bases for J; bases not matched to a gene: 11. For the CDR3, the DNA is TGTGCCAGCAGTCACCCCGGGGGGAGAGTCGAGACCCAGTACTTC. It is translated as CASSHPGGRVETQYF.

The chain links TRBV25-1 to TRBJ1-3; maybe TRBD1 (6 bases). The CDR3 length is 17 residues. Germline CDR1 reads MGHDK; CDR2 reads SYGVNS. The ends were cut back, 4 bases at V and 2 bases at J, with 18 bases in the middle. The CDR3 loop is CASSAFDGGAAGNTIYF. CDR3 in DNA: TGTGCCAGCAGTGCATTCGATGGGGGGGCGGCTGGAAACACCATATATTTT.

V and J are TRBV30 and TRBJ2-3, with 10 positions matching TRBD2. The CDR3 is made up of 15 amino acids. J lost 4 bases, V lost 2 bases, and 6 bases had no gene match. Germline V gene data show CDR1 as GTSNPN and CDR2 as SVGIG (reference sequence). The CDR3 DNA is TGTGCCTGGAGTTCCCTAGCGGGGGATGCAGATACGCAGTATTTT. Its translation is CAWSSLAGDADTQYF.

This rearrangement joins TRBV28 to TRBJ1-1; D not certain. Germline-derived CDR1 and CDR2 are MDHEN and SYDVKM. Trimming took off 5 bases at V and 0 bases at J, with 16 bases between the two ends. The CDR3 has 16 amino acids. CDR3 nucleotide sequence: TGTGCCAGCAGTATTCCACCGGGTCACATGAACACTGAAGCTTTCTTT. Translation gives CASSIPPGHMNTEAFF.

This chain uses TRBV5-1 with TRBJ2-2; 7 positions match TRBD1. Germline V lookup: CDR1 SGHRS, CDR2 YFSETQ. The V gene end was trimmed by 4 bases and the J gene end by 4 bases; junction bases not matched to a gene: 10. The CDR3 is made up of 16 amino acids. The CDR3 spells CASSVTGVYGTGELFF. Written as DNA, the CDR3 is TGCGCCAGCAGCGTCACAGGGGTTTACGGCACCGGGGAGCTGTTTTTT.

The rearrangement links TRBV3-1 (or the pseudogene TRBV3-2) to TRBJ2-5, with 7 bases lining up with TRBD2. This CDR3 comprises 15 residues. Germline-derived CDR1 and CDR2 are LGHDT and YNNKEL (reference sequence). V lost 1 base and J lost 7; bases outside the gene matches: 9. The CDR3 sequence: CASSQGSSWEGTQYF. The CDR3 DNA sequence: TGTGCCAGCAGCCAAGGAAGTAGCTGGGAGGGGACCCAGTACTTC.

The rearrangement uses TRBV11-3 and TRBJ1-1; tentative D call: TRBD1 (6 bases). Germline V lookup: CDR1 SGHNT, CDR2 YENEEA. This CDR3 has 14 amino acids. Trimming shortened V by 9 bases and J by 0 bases, and 14 bases separated the two germline ends. CDR3 loop: CARNNTGMNTEAFF. CDR3 coding DNA: TGTGCCAGGAACAATACAGGGATGAACACTGAAGCTTTCTTT.

The chain joins TRBV6-2 or TRBV6-3 to TRBJ2-7; 11 bases map to TRBD1. The CDR3 consists of 15 residues. Germline V CDR1 and CDR2: MNHEY, SVGEGT. Germline trimming cut 4 bases from V and 0 bases from J; bases unmatched to any gene: 2. CDR3 DNA: TGTGCCAGCAGTTGGACAGGGGGCGGCTCCTACGAGCAGTACTTC. Amino acid sequence: CASSWTGGGSYEQYF.

This clone has only one observation. As DNA, the CDR3 is TGTGCCAGCAGTCAAACCGGGACAGGGCACAATGAGCAGTTCTTC. Protein product: CASSQTGTGHNEQFF. The chain links TRBV6-5 to TRBJ2-1, with 9 bases aligning to TRBD1. The junction had 7 bases not matched to a gene; V was cut back by 5 bases and J by 5 bases. CDR1 MNHEY and CDR2 SVGAGI come from the germline V gene. This CDR3 contains 15 residues.

The sample holds a few counts of this clone. The chain combines TRBV5-1 with TRBJ2-2; weak D call: TRBD1 (6 bases). The germline CDR1 and CDR2 sequences are SGHRS and YFSETQ. The CDR3 totals 16 residues. V lost 0 bases to trimming and J lost 5 bases, with 14 bases between them. CDR3 coding DNA: TGCGCCAGCAGCTTGGCTCTGGCAGGGGCGACCGGGGAGCTGTTTTTT. It is translated as CASSLALAGATGELFF.

J is TRBJ1-1 and V is TRBV29-1; tentative D call: TRBD1 (5 bases). The germline V and J ends were trimmed by 5 bases and 4 bases, with 11 bases remaining between them. The germline gives CDR1 SQVTM, CDR2 ANQGSEA. There are 12 residues in the CDR3. CDR3 sequence (DNA): TGCAGCGTTTTCGGGGGAGGCACTGAAGCTTTCTTT. Translated: CSVFGGGTEAFF. The full variable domain, rest sourced from reference TRBV29-1 and TRBJ1-1, is SAVISQKPSRDICQRGTSLTIQCQVDSQVTMMFWYRQQPGQSLTLIATANQGSEATYESGFVIDKFPISRPNLTFSTLTVSNMSPEDSSIYLCSVFGGGTEAFFGQGTRLTVV.

This chain uses TRBV7-6 with TRBJ1-2; 11 bases align to TRBD1. The CDR3 covers 18 residues. Unmatched junction bases numbered 14, after V lost 2 bases and J lost 6 bases. Per germline, CDR1 SGHVS and CDR2 FNYEAQ. DNA for the CDR3: TGTGCCAGCAGCTTAATGGCAGGACAGGGGGCTTCGTTGGATGGCTACACCTTC. It codes for CASSLMAGQGASLDGYTF.

V and J are TRBV19 and TRBJ2-7; D unresolved. CDR3 size: 13 residues. The V end lost 6 bases, the J end lost 1 base, and 10 bases lay between the germline ends. Germline CDR1 and CDR2: LNHDA and SQIVND (reference sequence). This CDR3 reads CASRSDGSYEQYF. As DNA, the CDR3 is TGTGCCAGTAGGAGCGACGGATCCTACGAGCAGTACTTC.